Sequencing of this T cell receptor (beta chain) was carried out in a study of PD-L1 blockade in urothelial cancer. Sequencing used immunoSEQ multiplex PCR; TCRdb keeps in-frame clones, though not all of them. This sample yields roughly 50,000 clones, of which nearly 90% are seen a single time; approximately 7.6% belongs to the top ten. Locally advanced or metastatic urothelial carcinoma was present in patients. This clone was counted once. The length of the CDR3 is 15 residues. The germline V gene encodes CDR1 SGHRS and CDR2 YFSETQ. Trimming cost V 2 bases and J 2 bases; bases outside gene matches: 4.

The source is a man aged 55 to 70 with urothelial cancer. The chain joins TRBV5-1 to TRBJ2-5, with TRBD2 matching over 9 bases. Sequences were derived from PBMCs, sampled around atezolizumab (anti-PD-L1) treatment. The CDR3 is CASSFSGGRQETQYF. The CDR3 DNA follows: TGCGCCAGCAGCTTTAGCGGGGGCCGTCAAGAGACCCAGTACTTC.